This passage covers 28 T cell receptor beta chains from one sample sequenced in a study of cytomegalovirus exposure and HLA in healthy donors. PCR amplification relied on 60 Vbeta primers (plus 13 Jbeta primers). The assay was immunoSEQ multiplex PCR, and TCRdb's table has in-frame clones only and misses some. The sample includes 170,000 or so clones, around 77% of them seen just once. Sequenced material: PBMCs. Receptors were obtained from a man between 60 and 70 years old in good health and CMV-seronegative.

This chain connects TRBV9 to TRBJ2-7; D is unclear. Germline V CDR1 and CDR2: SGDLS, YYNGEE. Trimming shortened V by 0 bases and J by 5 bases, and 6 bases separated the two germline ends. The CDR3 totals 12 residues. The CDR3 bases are TGTGCCAGCAGCGTAGCAGGCCACGAGCAGTACTTC. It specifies CASSVAGHEQYF. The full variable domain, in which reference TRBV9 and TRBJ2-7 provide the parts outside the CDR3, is DSGVTQTPKHLITATGQRVTLRCSPRSGDLSVYWYQQSLDQGLQFLIQYYNGEERAKGNILERFSAQQFPDLHSELNLSSLELGDSALYFCASSVAGHEQYFGPGTRLTVT.

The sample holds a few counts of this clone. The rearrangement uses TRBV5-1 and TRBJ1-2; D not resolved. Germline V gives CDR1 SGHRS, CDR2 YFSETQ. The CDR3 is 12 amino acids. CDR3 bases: TGCGCAGCGAGAGACGTCGGGTCTGGCTACACCTTC. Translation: CAARDVGSGYTF.

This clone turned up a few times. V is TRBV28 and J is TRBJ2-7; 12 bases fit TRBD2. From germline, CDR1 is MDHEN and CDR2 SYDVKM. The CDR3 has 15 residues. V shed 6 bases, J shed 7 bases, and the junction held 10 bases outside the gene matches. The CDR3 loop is CASSPGLAGSREQYF. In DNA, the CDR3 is TGTGCCAGCAGCCCAGGACTAGCGGGGTCTCGGGAGCAGTACTTC.

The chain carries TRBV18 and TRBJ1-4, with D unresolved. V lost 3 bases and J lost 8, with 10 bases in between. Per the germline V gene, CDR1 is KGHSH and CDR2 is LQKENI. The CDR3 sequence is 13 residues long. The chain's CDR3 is CASSPTREEKLFF. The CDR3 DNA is TGTGCCAGCTCACCGACGAGGGAGGAAAAACTGTTTTTT.

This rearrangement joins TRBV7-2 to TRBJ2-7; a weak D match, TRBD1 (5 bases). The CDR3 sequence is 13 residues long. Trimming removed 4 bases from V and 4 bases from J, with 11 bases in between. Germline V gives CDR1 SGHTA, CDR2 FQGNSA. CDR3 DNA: TGTGCCAGCAGCTACGACAGACCTTACGAGCAGTACTTC. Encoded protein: CASSYDRPYEQYF.

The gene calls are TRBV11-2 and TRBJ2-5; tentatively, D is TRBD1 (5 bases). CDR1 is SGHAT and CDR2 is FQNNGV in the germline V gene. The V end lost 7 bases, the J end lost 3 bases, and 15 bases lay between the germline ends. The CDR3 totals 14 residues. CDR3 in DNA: TGTGCCAGCAACTTGCCAGGGTGGGAAGAGACCCAGTACTTC. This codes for CASNLPGWEETQYF. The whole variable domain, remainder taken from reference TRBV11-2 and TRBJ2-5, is EAGVAQSPRYKIIEKRQSVAFWCNPISGHATLYWYQQILGQGPKLLIQFQNNGVVDDSQLPKDRFSAERLKGVDSTLKIQPAKLEDSAVYLCASNLPGWEETQYFGPGTRLLVL.

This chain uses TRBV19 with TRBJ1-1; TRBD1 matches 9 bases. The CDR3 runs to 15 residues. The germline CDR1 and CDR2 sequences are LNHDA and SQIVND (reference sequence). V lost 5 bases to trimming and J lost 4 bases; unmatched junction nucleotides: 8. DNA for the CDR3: TGTGCCAGTAGTTCGGGAACAGGGGGCACCACTGAAGCTTTCTTT. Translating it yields CASSSGTGGTTEAFF. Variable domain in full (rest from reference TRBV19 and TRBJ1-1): DGGITQSPKYLFRKEGQNVTLSCEQNLNHDAMYWYRQDPGQGLRLIYYSQIVNDFQKGDIAEGYSVSREKKESFPLTVTSAQKNPTAFYLCASSSGTGGTTEAFFGQGTRLTVV.

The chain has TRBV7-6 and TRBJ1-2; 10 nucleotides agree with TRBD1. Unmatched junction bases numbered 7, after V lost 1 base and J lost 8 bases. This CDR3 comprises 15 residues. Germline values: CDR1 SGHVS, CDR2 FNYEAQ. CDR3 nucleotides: TGTGCCAGCAGCTTAGGGGGACAGGGGAGCGGCGGCTACACCTTC. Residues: CASSLGGQGSGGYTF.

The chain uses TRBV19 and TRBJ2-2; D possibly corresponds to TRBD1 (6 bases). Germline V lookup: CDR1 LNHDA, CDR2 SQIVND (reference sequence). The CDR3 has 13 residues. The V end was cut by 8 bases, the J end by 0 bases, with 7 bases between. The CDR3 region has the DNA TGTGCCAGTGGGGACACGAACACCGGGGAGCTGTTTTTT. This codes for CASGDTNTGELFF.

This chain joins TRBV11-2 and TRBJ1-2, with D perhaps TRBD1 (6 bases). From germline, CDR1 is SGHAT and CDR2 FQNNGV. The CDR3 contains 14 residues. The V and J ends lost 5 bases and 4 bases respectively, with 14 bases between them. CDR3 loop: CASSRGHFAYGYTF. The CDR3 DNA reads TGTGCCAGCAGCCGGGGACACTTTGCCTATGGCTACACCTTC. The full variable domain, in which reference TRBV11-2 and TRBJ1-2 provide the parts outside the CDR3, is EAGVAQSPRYKIIEKRQSVAFWCNPISGHATLYWYQQILGQGPKLLIQFQNNGVVDDSQLPKDRFSAERLKGVDSTLKIQPAKLEDSAVYLCASSRGHFAYGYTFGSGTRLTVV.

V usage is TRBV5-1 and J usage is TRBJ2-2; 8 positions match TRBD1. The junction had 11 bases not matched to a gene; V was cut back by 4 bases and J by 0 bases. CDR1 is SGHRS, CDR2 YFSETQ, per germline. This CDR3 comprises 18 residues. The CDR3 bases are TGCGCCAGCAGCCTACGATCAGGGGGCCCGGCGAACACCGGGGAGCTGTTTTTT. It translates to CASSLRSGGPANTGELFF.

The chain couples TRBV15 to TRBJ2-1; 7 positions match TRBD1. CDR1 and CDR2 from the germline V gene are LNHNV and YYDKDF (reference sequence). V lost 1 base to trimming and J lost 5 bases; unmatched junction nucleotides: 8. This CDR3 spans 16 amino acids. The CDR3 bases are TGTGCCACCAGCAGAGTTGGCAGGGGGTCCGACAATGAGCAGTTCTTC. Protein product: CATSRVGRGSDNEQFF.

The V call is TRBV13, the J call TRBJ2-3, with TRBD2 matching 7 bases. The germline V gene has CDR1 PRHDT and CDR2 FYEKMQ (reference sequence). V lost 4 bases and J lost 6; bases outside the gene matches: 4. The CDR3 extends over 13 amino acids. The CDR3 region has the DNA TGTGCCAGCAGCTGGACTAGTTCTGATACGCAGTATTTT. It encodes CASSWTSSDTQYF.

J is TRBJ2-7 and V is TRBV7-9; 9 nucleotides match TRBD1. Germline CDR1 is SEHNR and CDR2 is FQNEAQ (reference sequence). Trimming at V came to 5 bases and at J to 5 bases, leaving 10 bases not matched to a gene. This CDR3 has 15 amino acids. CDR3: CASSPGTGMVDEQYF. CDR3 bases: TGTGCCAGCAGCCCGGGGACAGGGATGGTAGACGAGCAGTACTTC.

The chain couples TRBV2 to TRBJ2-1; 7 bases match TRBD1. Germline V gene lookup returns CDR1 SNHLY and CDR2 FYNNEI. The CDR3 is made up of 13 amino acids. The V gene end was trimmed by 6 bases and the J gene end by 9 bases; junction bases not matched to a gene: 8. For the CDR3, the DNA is TGTGCCAGCAGGGGACAGTTCTACGGTGAGCAGTTCTTC. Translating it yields CASRGQFYGEQFF. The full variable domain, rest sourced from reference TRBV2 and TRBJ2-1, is EPEVTQTPSHQVTQMGQEVILRCVPISNHLYFYWYRQILGQKVEFLVSFYNNEISEKSEIFDDQFSVERPDGSNFTLKIRSTKLEDSAMYFCASRGQFYGEQFFGPGTRLTVL.

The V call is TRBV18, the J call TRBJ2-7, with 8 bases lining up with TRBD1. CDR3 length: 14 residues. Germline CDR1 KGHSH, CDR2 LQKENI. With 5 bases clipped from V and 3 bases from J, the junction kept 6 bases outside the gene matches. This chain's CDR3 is CASSSDRAGYEQYF. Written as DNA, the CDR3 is TGTGCCAGCTCATCGGACAGGGCGGGCTACGAGCAGTACTTC.

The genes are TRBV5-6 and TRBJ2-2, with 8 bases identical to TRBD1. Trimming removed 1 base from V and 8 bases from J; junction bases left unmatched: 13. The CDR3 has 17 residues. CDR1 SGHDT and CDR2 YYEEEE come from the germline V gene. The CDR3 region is CASSLQNGQGRGGELFF. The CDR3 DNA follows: TGTGCCAGCAGCTTGCAGAATGGACAGGGAAGGGGAGGGGAGCTGTTTTTT.

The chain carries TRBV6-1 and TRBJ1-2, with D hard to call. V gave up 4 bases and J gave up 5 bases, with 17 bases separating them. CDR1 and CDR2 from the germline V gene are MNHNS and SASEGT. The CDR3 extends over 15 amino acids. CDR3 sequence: CASSVGWRVGYGYTF. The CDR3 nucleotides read TGTGCCAGCAGTGTGGGCTGGCGGGTGGGGTATGGCTACACCTTC.

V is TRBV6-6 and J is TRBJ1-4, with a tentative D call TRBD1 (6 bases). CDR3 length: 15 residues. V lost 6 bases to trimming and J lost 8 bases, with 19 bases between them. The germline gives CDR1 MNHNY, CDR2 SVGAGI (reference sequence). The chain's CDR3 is CASRGNGTRREKLFF. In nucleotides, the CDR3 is TGTGCCAGCAGAGGGAACGGGACAAGACGGGAAAAACTGTTTTTT.

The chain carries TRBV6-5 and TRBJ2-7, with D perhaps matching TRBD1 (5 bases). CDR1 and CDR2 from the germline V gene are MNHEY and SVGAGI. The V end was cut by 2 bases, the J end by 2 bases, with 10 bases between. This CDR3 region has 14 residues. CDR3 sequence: CASSYGRVPYEQYF. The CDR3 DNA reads TGTGCCAGCAGTTACGGCAGGGTCCCCTACGAGCAGTACTTC.

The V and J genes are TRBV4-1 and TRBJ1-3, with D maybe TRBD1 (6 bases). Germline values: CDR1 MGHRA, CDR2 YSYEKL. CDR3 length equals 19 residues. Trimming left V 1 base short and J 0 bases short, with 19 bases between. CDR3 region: CASSQVMGTTDNSGNTIYF. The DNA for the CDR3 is TGCGCCAGCAGCCAAGTGATGGGGACAACGGATAACTCTGGAAACACCATATATTTT.

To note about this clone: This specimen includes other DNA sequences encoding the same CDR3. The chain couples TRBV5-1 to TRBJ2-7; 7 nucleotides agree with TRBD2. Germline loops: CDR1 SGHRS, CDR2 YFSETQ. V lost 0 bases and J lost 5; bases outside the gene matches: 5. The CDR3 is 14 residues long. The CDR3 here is CASSLAGGSDEQYF. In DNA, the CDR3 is TGCGCCAGCAGCTTGGCCGGGGGGTCAGACGAGCAGTACTTC.

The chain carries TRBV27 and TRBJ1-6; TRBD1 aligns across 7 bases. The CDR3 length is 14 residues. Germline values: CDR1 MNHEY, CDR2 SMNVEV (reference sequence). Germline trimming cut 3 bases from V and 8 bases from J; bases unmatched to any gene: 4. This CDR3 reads CASSLGQRDSPLHF. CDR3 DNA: TGTGCCAGCAGTTTGGGACAGAGGGATTCACCCCTCCACTTT.

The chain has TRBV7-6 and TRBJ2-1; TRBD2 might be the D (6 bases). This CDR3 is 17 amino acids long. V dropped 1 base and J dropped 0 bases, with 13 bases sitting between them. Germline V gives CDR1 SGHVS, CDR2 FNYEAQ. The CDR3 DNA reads TGTGCCAGCAGCTTAGAGGAGGGGTGGAGCTCCTACAATGAGCAGTTCTTC. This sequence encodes CASSLEEGWSSYNEQFF. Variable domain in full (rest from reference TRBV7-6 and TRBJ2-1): GAGVSQSPRYKVTKRGQDVALRCDPISGHVSLYWYRQALGQGPEFLTYFNYEAQQDKSGLPNDRFSAERPEGSISTLTIQRTEQRDSAMYRCASSLEEGWSSYNEQFFGPGTRLTVL.

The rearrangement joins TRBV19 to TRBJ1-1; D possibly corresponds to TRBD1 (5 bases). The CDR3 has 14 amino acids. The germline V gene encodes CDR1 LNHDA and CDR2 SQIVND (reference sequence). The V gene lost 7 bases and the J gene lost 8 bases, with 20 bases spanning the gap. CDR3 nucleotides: TGTGCCAGTAATTTTCGTGGGGGACTTGTCGAAGCTTTCTTT. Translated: CASNFRGGLVEAFF.

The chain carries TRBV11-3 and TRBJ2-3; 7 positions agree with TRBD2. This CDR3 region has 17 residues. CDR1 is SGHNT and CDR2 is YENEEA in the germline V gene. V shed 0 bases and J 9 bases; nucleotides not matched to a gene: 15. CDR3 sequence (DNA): TGTGCCAGCAGCTTAGATGGAGTGGAGACTAGCACCTCGACGCAGTATTTT. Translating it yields CASSLDGVETSTSTQYF.

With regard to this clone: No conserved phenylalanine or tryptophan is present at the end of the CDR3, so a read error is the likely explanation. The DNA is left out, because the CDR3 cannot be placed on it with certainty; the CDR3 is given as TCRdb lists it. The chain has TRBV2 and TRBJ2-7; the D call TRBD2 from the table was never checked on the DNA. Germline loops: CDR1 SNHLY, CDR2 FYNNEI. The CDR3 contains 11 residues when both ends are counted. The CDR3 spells CASRKEALALL.

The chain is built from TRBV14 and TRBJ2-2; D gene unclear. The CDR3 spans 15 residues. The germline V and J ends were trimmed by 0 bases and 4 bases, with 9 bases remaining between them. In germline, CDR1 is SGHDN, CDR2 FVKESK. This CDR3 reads CASSQEYSGTGELFF. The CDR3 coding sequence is TGTGCCAGCAGCCAAGAGTACTCGGGCACCGGGGAGCTGTTTTTT.